The source of this T cell receptor beta chain is a study of T cell responses to AZD1222 COVID-19 vaccine. On this clone itself: Its antigen is as yet unknown.

Regarding the study as a whole: It should be noted that donors were predominantly white British and more often female, and clonal diversity was possibly underestimated.

Data came from immunoSEQ multiplex PCR; TCRdb stores just in-frame clones and leaves some out. This table has approximately 150,000 clones, around 95% appearing once. CDR3 size: 13 residues. The germline gives CDR1 WSHSY, CDR2 SAAADI. Trimming stripped 2 bases from V and 8 bases from J, with 12 bases between. This clonotype originated in an adult in good health. Sequencing used peripheral blood, obtained on day 0 of AZD1222 vaccination. V is TRBV10-2 and J is TRBJ1-1, with no clear D. This CDR3 reads CASSETEGREAFF. The CDR3 nucleotides are TGCGCCAGCAGTGAGACTGAGGGTAGGGAAGCTTTCTTT.